This TCR beta chain appears in the sequencing data of a study of T cells in localized non-small cell lung cancer. Study-wide points: Blood T cell density predicted longer survival; adjacent-lung clonality, shorter.

Note on this clone: Its antigen remains unidentified.

Profiled with immunoSEQ multiplex PCR; TCRdb holds only in-frame clones, not every one. The data show 25,000 to 30,000 clones, 80% to 90% seen once. There are 15 residues in the CDR3. Trimming removed 1 base at V and 11 bases at J, with 20 bases between. Germline CDR1 reads SGHTA; CDR2 reads FQGNSA. The receptor's source is a woman aged 18 to 49 with stage I lung adenocarcinoma. The chain employs TRBV7-2 and TRBJ1-1; D unresolved. The sample here was peripheral blood, taken before any cancer treatment. This chain's CDR3 is CASSLVPETHSWAFF. For the CDR3, the DNA is TGTGCCAGCAGCTTAGTGCCAGAGACACATTCTTGGGCTTTCTTT.